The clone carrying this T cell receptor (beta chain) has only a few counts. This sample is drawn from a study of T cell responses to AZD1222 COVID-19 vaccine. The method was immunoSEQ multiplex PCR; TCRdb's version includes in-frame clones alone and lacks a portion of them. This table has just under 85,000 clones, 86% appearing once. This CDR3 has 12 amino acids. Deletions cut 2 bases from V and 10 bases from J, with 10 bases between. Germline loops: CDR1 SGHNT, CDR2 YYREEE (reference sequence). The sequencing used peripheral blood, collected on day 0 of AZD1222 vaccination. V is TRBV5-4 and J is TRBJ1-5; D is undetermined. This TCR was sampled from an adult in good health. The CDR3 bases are TGTGCCAGCAGCTTATTCGGCGGACCCCAGCATTTT. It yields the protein CASSLFGGPQHF.